This TCR beta chain was captured by sequencing in a study of blood T cell repertoires in COVID-19. Study summary: The origin of the acute and convalescent COVID-19 samples was the United States, Italy and Spain.

Germline CDR1 WSHSY, CDR2 SAAADI. V dropped 1 base and J dropped 7 bases, with 5 bases sitting between them. This CDR3 comprises 11 residues. Per the study methods: Reference gene primer amplification in the assay estimated nucleated cell counts. Repertoires were generated with immunoSEQ multiplex PCR, while TCRdb's copy carries only in-frame clones and drops some. That table supplies the V and J calls and clone size; D and trimming were determined from the DNA. The data hold roughly 360,000 clones, with more than 75% observed a single time. Only a few counts were recorded for this clone. This clonotype was obtained from a man aged 25-40 years who had recovered from COVID-19. The sample comprised PBMCs or T cells enriched from blood (not recorded which). This chain uses TRBV10-2 with TRBJ2-7; D is unresolved. CDR3 bases: TGCGCCAGCAGTGAGTTCCAAGAGCAGTACTTC. Amino acid sequence: CASSEFQEQYF.